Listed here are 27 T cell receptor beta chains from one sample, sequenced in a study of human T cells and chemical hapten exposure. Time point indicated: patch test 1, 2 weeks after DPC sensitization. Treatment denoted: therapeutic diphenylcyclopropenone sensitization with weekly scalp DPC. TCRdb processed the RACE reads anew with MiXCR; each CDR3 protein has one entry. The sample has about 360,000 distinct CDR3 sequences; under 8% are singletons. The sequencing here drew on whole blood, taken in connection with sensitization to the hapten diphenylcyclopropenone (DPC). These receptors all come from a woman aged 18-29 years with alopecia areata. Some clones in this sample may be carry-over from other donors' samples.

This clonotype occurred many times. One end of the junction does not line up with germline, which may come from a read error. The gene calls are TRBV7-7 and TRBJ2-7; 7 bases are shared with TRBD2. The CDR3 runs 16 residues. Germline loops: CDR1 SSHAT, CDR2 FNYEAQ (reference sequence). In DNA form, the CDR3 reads TGTGCTAGCAGCCAAAGTCGAGGGACTACTAACTACGAGCAGTACTTC. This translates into CASSQSRGTTNYEQYF.

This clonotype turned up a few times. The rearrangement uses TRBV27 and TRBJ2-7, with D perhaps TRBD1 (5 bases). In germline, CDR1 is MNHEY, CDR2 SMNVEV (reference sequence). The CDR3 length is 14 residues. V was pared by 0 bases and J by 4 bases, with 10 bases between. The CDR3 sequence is CASSLSSRVYEQYF. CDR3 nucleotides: TGTGCCAGCAGTTTATCGAGCAGGGTATACGAGCAGTACTTC.

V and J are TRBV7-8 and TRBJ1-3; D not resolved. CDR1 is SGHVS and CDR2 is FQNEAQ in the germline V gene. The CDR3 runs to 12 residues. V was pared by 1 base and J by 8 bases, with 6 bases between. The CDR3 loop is CASSLDTDTIYF. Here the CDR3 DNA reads TGTGCCAGCAGCTTAGATACTGACACCATATATTTT.

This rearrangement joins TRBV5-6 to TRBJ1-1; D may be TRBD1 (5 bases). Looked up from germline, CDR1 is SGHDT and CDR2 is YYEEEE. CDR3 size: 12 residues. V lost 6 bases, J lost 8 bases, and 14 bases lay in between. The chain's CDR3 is CASTWGPSEAFF. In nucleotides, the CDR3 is TGTGCCAGCACTTGGGGCCCCTCGGAAGCTTTCTTT.

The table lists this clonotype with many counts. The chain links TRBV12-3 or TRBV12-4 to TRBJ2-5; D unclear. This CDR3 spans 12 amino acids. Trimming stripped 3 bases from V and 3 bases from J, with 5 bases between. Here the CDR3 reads CASSFLEETQYF. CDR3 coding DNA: TGTGCCAGCAGTTTTTTGGAAGAGACCCAGTACTTC.

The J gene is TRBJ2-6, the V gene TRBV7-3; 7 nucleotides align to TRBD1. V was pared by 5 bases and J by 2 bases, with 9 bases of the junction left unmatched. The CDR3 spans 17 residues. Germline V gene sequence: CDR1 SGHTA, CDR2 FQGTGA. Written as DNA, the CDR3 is TGTGCCAGCAGCATAAGACAGGGAAGGGCTGGGGCCAACGTCCTGACTTTC. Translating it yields CASSIRQGRAGANVLTF.

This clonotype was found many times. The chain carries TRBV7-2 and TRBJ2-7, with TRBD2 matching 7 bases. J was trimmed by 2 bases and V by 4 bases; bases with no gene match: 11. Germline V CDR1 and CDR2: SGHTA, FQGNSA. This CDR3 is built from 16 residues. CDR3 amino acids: CASSYQGGGPTYEQYF. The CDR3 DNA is TGTGCCAGCAGCTATCAAGGCGGGGGACCGACCTACGAGCAGTACTTC.

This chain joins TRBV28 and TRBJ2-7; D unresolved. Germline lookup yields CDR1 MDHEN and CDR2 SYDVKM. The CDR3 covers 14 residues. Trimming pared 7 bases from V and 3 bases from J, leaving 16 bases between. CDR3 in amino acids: CASTRDQTLYEQYF. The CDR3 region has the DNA TGTGCCAGCACCCGAGACCAGACGCTCTACGAGCAGTACTTC.

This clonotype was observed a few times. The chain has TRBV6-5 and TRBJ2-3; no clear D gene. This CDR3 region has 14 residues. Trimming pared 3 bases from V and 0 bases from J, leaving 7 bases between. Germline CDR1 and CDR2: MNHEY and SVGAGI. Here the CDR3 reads CASSYYRSTDTQYF. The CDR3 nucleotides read TGTGCCAGCAGTTATTACAGAAGCACAGATACGCAGTATTTT.

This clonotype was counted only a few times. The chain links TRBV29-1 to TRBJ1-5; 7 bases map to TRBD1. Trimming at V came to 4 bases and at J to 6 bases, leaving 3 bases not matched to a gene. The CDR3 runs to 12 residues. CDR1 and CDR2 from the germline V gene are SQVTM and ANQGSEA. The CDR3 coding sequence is TGCAGCGTTGGACAGGGCGCTCAGCCCCAGCATTTT. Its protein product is CSVGQGAQPQHF.

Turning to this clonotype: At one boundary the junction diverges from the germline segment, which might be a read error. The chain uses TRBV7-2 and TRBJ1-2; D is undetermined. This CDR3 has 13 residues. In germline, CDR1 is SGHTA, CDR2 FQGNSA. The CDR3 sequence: CACSPNFNYGYTF. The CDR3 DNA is TGTGCCTGCAGCCCTAATTTTAACTATGGCTACACCTTC.

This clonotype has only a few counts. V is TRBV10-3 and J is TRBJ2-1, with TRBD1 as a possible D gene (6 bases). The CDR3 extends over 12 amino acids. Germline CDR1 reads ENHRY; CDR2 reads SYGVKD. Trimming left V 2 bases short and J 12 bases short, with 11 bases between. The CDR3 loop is CAISEPQGRQFF. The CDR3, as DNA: TGTGCCATCAGTGAGCCCCAGGGGAGGCAGTTCTTC.

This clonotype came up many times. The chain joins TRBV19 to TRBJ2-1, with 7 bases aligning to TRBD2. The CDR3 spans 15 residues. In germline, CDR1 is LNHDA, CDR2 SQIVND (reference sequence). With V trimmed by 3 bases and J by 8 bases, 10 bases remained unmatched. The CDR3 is CASSIGSGASDEQFF. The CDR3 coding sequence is TGTGCCAGTAGTATTGGGAGCGGGGCTTCGGATGAGCAGTTCTTC.

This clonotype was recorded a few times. CDR3 sequence reads: CASRSGTGDSPLHF. DNA for the CDR3: TGCGCCAGCAGATCCGGGACAGGGGATTCACCCCTCCACTTT. The chain joins TRBV5-1 to TRBJ1-6, with 10 bases matching TRBD1. Per the germline V gene, CDR1 is SGHRS and CDR2 is YFSETQ. The CDR3 spans 14 residues. The V gene end was trimmed by 5 bases and the J gene end by 8 bases; junction bases not matched to a gene: 4.

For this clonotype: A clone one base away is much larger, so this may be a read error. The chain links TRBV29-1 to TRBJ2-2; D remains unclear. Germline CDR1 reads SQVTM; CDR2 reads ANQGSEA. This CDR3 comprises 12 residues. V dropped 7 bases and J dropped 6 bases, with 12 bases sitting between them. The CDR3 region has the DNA TGCAGCGCCAGCCCCAGATCCGGGGAGCTGTTTTTT. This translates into CSASPRSGELFF.

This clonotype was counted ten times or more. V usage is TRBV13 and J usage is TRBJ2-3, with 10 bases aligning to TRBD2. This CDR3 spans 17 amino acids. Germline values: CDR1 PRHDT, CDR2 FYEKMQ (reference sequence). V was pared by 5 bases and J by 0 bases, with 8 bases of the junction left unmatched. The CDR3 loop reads CASSHSPSGGSTDTQYF. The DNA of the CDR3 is TGTGCCAGCAGCCACTCCCCTAGCGGGGGAAGCACAGATACGCAGTATTTT.

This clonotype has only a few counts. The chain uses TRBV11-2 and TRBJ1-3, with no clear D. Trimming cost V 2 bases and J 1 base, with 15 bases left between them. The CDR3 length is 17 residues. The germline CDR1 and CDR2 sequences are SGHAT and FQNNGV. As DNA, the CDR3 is TGTGCCAGCAGCTTATTGCCCCCGGCCGGGTCTGGAAACACCATATATTTT. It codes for CASSLLPPAGSGNTIYF.

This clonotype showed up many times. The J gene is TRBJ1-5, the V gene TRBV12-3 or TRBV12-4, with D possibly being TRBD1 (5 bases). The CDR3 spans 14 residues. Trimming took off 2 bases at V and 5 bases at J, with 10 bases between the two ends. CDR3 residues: CASSLNVGDQPQHF. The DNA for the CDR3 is TGTGCCAGCAGTTTAAACGTGGGGGATCAGCCCCAGCATTTT.

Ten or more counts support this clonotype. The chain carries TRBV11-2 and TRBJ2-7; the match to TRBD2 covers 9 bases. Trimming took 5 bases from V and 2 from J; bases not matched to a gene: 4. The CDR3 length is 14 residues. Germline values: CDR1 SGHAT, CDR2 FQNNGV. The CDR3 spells CASSPLAGAYEQYF. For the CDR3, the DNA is TGTGCCAGCAGCCCATTAGCGGGGGCCTACGAGCAGTACTTC.

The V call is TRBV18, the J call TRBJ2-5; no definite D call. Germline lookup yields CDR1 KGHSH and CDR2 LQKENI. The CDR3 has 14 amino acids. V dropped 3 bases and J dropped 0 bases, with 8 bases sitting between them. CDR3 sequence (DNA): TGTGCCAGCTCACCGGAATGGGACCAAGAGACCCAGTACTTC. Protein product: CASSPEWDQETQYF. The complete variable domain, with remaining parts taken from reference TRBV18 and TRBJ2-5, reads NAGVMQNPRHLVRRRGQEARLRCSPMKGHSHVYWYRQLPEEGLKFMVYLQKENIIDESGMPKERFSAEFPKEGPSILRIQQVVRGDSAAYFCASSPEWDQETQYFGPGTRLLVL.

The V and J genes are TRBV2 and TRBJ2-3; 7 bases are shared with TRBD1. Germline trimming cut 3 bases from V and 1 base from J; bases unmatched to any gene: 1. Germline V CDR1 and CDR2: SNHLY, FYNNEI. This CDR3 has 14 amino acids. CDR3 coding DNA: TGTGCCAGCAGTGATGGACAGGGCACAGATACGCAGTATTTT. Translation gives CASSDGQGTDTQYF.

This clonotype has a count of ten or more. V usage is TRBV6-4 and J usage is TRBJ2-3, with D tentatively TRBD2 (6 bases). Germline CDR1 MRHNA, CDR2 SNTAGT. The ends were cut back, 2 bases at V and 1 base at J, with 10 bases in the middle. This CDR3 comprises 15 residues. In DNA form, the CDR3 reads TGTGCCAGCAGTGACGTGACGGGGGGCACAGATACGCAGTATTTT. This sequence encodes CASSDVTGGTDTQYF.

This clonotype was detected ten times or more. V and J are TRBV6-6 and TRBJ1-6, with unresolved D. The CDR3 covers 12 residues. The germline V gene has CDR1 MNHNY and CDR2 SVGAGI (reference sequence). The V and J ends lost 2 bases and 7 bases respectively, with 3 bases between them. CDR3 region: CASSYENSPLHF. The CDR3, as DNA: TGTGCCAGCAGTTACGAAAATTCACCCCTCCACTTT.

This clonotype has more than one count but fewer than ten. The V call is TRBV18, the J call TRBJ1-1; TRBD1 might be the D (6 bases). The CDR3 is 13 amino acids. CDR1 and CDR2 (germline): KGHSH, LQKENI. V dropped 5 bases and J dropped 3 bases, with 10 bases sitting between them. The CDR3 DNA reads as TGTGCCAGCTCAAGGGGGAAGGACACTGAAGCTTTCTTT. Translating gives CASSRGKDTEAFF.

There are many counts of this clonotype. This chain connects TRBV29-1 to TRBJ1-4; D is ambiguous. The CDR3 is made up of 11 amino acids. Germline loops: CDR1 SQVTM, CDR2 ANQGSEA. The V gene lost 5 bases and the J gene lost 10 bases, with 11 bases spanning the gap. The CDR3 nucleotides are TGCAGCGTTTGGCTAGGTGGAAAACTGTTTTTT. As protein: CSVWLGGKLFF. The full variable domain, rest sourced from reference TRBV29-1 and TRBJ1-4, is SAVISQKPSRDICQRGTSLTIQCQVDSQVTMMFWYRQQPGQSLTLIATANQGSEATYESGFVIDKFPISRPNLTFSTLTVSNMSPEDSSIYLCSVWLGGKLFFGSGTQLSVL.

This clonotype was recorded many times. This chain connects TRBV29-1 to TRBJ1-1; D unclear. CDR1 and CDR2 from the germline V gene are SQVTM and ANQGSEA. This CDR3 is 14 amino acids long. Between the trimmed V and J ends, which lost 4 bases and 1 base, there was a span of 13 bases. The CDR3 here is CSVGRSLTNTEAFF. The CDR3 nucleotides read TGCAGCGTTGGAAGGTCACTGACGAACACTGAAGCTTTCTTT.

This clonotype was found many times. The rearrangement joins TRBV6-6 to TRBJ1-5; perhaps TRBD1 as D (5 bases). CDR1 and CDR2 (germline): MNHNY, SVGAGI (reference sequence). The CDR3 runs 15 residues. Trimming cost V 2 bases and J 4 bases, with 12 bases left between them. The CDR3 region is CASSYRGRGNQPQHF. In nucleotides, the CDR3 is TGTGCCAGCAGTTACCGGGGCAGAGGAAATCAGCCCCAGCATTTT.